This TCR beta chain originates from a study of cytomegalovirus exposure and HLA in healthy donors. At the level of the study: Genotyping of roughly 400 donors showed that around 85% belonged to the Caucasian-associated ancestry cluster.

For this clone: Antigen specificity is unknown. Other nucleotide sequences in the sample specify the same CDR3.

V lost 5 bases, J lost 3 bases, and 10 bases lay in between. CDR1 is MDHEN and CDR2 is SYDVKM in the germline V gene. The length of the CDR3 is 14 residues. General study findings and limits: Fewer N-insertions than the roughly 630-donor mean were reportedly shown by an Asian-associated ancestry cluster in a later analysis. The majority of CMV-associated TCR beta chains were reported as apparently HLA-restricted in a later analysis.

PCR was performed using 60 Vbeta and 13 Jbeta primers. The table came from immunoSEQ multiplex PCR; TCRdb's copy has only in-frame clones and leaves some out. In the table there are about 120,000 clones, 70% to 85% of which are singletons. J is TRBJ1-4 and V is TRBV28; D perhaps matches TRBD1 (6 bases). The sequence was obtained from a female donor in good health and CMV-seronegative. The specimen sequenced was PBMCs. The CDR3 nucleotides are TGTGCCAGCAGTCAACAGGGAGCTAATGAAAAACTGTTTTTT. Protein sequence: CASSQQGANEKLFF.